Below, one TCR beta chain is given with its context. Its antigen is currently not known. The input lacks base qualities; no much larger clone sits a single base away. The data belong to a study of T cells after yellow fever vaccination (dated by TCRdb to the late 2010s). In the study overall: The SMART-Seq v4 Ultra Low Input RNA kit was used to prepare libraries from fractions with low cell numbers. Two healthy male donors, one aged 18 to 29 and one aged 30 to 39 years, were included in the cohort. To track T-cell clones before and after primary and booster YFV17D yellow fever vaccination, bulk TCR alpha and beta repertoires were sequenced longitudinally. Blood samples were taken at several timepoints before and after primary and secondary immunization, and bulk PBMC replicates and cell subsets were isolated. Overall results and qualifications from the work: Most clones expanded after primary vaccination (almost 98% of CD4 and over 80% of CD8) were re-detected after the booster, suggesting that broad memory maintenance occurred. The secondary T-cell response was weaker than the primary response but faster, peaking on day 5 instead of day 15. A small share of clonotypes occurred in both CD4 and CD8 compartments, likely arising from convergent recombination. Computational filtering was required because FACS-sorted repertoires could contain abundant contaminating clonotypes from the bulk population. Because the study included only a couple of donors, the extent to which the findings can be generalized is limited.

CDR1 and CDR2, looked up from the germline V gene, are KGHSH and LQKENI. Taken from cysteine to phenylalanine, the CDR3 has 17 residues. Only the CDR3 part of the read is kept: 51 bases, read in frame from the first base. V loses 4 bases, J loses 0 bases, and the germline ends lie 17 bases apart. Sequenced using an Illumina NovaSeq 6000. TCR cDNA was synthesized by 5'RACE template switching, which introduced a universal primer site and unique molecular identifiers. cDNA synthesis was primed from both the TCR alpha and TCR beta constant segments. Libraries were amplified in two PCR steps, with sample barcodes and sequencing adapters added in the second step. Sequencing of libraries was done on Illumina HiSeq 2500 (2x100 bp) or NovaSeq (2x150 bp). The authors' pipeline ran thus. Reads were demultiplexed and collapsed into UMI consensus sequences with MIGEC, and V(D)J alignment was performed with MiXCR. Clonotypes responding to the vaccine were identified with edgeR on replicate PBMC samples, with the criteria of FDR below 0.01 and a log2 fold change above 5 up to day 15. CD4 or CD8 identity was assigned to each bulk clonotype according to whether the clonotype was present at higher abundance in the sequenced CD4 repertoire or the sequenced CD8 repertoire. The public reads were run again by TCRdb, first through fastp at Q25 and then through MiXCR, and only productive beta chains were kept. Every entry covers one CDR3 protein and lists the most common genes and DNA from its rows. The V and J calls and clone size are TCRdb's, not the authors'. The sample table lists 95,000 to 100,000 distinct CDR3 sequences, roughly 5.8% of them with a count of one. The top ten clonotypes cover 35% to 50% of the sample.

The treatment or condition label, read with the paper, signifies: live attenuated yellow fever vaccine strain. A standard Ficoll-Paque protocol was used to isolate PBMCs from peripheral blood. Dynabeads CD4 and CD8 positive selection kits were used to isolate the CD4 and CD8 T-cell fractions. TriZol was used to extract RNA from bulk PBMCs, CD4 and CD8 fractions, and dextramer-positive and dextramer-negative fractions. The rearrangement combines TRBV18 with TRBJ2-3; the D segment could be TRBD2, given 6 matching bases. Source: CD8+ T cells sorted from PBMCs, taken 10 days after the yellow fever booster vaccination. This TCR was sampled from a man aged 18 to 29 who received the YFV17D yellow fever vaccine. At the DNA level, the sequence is TGTGCCAGCTCACTACCTTCCGGCGGGGAAAGCACAGATACGCAGTATTTT. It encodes CASSLPSGGESTDTQYF.